The 12 T cell receptor beta chains below come from one sample, sequenced in a study of a mutant IDH1 vaccine in newly diagnosed glioma. This table comes from immunoSEQ multiplex PCR, and its TCRdb copy is limited to in-frame clones, with some not included. The data hold approximately 92,000 clones, with around 80% observed a single time. The time point here: baseline, week 1 (first vaccination visit). Treatment denoted: pre-vaccination baseline after standard-of-care therapy. The starting material was PBMCs, obtained from a glioma patient treated with radiotherapy, temozolomide or both. The receptor set was obtained from a man aged 35-49 years with glioma.

This chain connects TRBV7-2 to TRBJ2-3, with 7 bases matching TRBD1. J was trimmed by 3 bases and V by 3 bases; bases with no gene match: 6. Germline loops: CDR1 SGHTA, CDR2 FQGNSA. This CDR3 has 15 residues. CDR3 sequence reads: CASSFDRVRTDTQYF. The CDR3, as DNA: TGTGCCAGCAGCTTCGACAGGGTGAGGACAGATACGCAGTATTTT.

The CDR3 protein is CASSLEAGPDGWGRNEQFF. CDR3 coding DNA: TGCGCCAGCAGCTTGGAGGCAGGGCCTGACGGTTGGGGACGGAATGAGCAGTTCTTC. The chain joins TRBV5-1 to TRBJ2-1, with D tentatively TRBD1 or TRBD2 (5 bases each). This CDR3 region has 19 residues. CDR1 and CDR2 from the germline V gene are SGHRS and YFSETQ. V was shortened by 0 bases and J by 7 bases, with 26 bases between the two germline ends.

Comment on this clone: The sample carries other DNA sequences with the same CDR3. This chain uses TRBV6-5 with TRBJ1-1; the match to TRBD1 covers 7 bases. Germline trimming cut 6 bases from V and 0 bases from J; bases unmatched to any gene: 7. The CDR3 loop spans 15 amino acids. The germline V gene has CDR1 MNHEY and CDR2 SVGAGI. The CDR3 nucleotides are TGTGCCAGCAGAGGGGGCTTGCACATGAACACTGAAGCTTTCTTT. It encodes CASRGGLHMNTEAFF.

This chain links TRBV4-3 with TRBJ2-1; weak D call: TRBD2 (5 bases). This CDR3 has 15 residues. The germline gives CDR1 LGHNA, CDR2 YSLEER. Deletions cut 0 bases from V and 4 bases from J, with 10 bases between. CDR3 sequence reads: CASSQDSDSYNEQFF. CDR3 bases: TGCGCCAGCAGCCAAGATTCGGACTCTTACAATGAGCAGTTCTTC.

CDR3 nucleotide sequence: TGCGCCAGCAGACAGGGTTGGGAGACCCAGTACTTC. Protein sequence: CASRQGWETQYF. The rearrangement joins TRBV23-1 to TRBJ2-5, with D maybe TRBD1 (6 bases). TRBV23-1 is reported as an ORF; its role is uncertain. CDR3 length equals 12 residues. V lost 6 bases and J 5 bases, leaving 10 bases between the germline ends.

The chain uses TRBV11-3 and TRBJ1-3; no definite D call. Germline values: CDR1 SGHNT, CDR2 YENEEA. This CDR3 spans 15 amino acids. V was cut by 3 bases and J by 6 bases, with 15 bases left in between. The CDR3 loop is CASSFGRGKENTIYF. The CDR3 coding sequence is TGTGCCAGCAGCTTTGGACGGGGAAAGGAAAACACCATATATTTT.

This clone has only one observation. This chain links TRBV11-2 with TRBJ2-3; D call uncertain. CDR1 and CDR2 from the germline V gene are SGHAT and FQNNGV. Between the trimmed V and J ends, which lost 3 bases and 2 bases, there was a span of 6 bases. CDR3 length: 13 amino acids. The CDR3 here is CASSLAVTDTQYF. CDR3 DNA sequence: TGTGCCAGCAGCTTGGCGGTCACAGATACGCAGTATTTT. The whole variable domain, filled in from reference TRBV11-2 and TRBJ2-3, reads EAGVAQSPRYKIIEKRQSVAFWCNPISGHATLYWYQQILGQGPKLLIQFQNNGVVDDSQLPKDRFSAERLKGVDSTLKIQPAKLEDSAVYLCASSLAVTDTQYFGPGTRLTVL.

The V and J genes are TRBV5-1 and TRBJ2-3; tentatively, D is TRBD1 or TRBD2 (5 bases each). Between the trimmed V and J ends, which lost 5 bases and 4 bases, there was a span of 14 bases. CDR3 length equals 14 residues. Germline V gives CDR1 SGHRS, CDR2 YFSETQ. The CDR3 region has the DNA TGCGCCAGCAGGAGGGCGCAGGGTCCAGATACGCAGTATTTT. This sequence encodes CASRRAQGPDTQYF.

The chain couples TRBV6-5 to TRBJ2-7; D may be TRBD2 (6 bases). V gave up 0 bases and J gave up 7 bases, with 16 bases separating them. Germline V gene lookup returns CDR1 MNHEY and CDR2 SVGAGI. The CDR3 contains 15 residues. The CDR3 nucleotides read TGTGCCAGCAGTTACTCGGGGGGAAGAAAATGGGAGCAGTACTTC. Translation gives CASSYSGGRKWEQYF.

The rearrangement joins TRBV5-6 to TRBJ2-3, with D uncertain. The CDR3 consists of 13 residues. Between the trimmed V and J ends, which lost 4 bases and 1 base, there was a span of 7 bases. The germline CDR1 and CDR2 sequences are SGHDT and YYEEEE. The CDR3 reads CASSTDRTDTQYF. The CDR3 coding sequence is TGTGCCAGCAGCACGGACCGCACAGATACGCAGTATTTT.

The chain employs TRBV19 and TRBJ2-2; possible D gene TRBD1, 6 bases. Germline assignment: CDR1 LNHDA and CDR2 SQIVND (reference sequence). There are 18 residues in the CDR3. V was clipped by 5 bases and J by 1 base, with 20 bases between them. The CDR3, as DNA: TGTGCCAGTAGTGCAAATCGATTGGGGGCTCGGAACACCGGGGAGCTGTTTTTT. This gives the protein CASSANRLGARNTGELFF.

The chain is built from TRBV27 and TRBJ2-1; 9 bases align to TRBD2. The CDR3 runs to 14 residues. Germline V gene sequence: CDR1 MNHEY, CDR2 SMNVEV (reference sequence). V was clipped by 5 bases and J by 4 bases; unmatched bases: 3. The CDR3 coding sequence is TGTGCCAGCAGTAAGCTAGCGGGATACAATGAGCAGTTCTTC. Translating it yields CASSKLAGYNEQFF.